This T cell receptor (beta chain) was recovered during a study of shared clonotypes between healthy human individuals. V was clipped by 5 bases and J by 3 bases, with 10 bases between them. The CDR3 contains 14 residues. Germline CDR1 reads MNHEY; CDR2 reads SVGAGI. DNA at approximately 200 ng, roughly 27,000 T cell genomes, went into sorted-subset replicate PCRs. Method: immunoSEQ multiplex PCR; TCRdb's copy keeps in-frame clones and lacks some. The repertoire includes 2,100,000 or so clones, 90% to 96% of them detected once, and more than 0.1% sits in the top ten. Within Nashville, Tennessee resided all donors, each a Caucasian adult. Splitting of CD4+ cells produced CD45RA+ naive and CD45RA-negative memory subsets.

The chain has TRBV6-5 and TRBJ1-4, with unresolved D. This clonotype originated in a man between 18 and 29 years old in good health. The specimen sequenced was naive CD4+ T cells sorted from blood. The subset is: CD45RA+ positively selected. The CDR3 DNA reads TGTGCCAGCAGTCGCTTATTAGCTAATGAAAAACTGTTTTTT. Translating gives CASSRLLANEKLFF.